This entry concerns a single T cell receptor (beta chain). What it binds is not known. The read halts 3 residues ahead of the CDR3 end, with the missing end drawn from the germline J gene. The data originate from a study of T cells in women clearing cervical HPV infection. Study conclusions and caveats: CIN3+ cases had significantly higher TCR richness than controls; evenness did not differ. Effector/memory and HPV-specific T cells were not isolated, and association timing is unknown.

The germline V gene has CDR1 MNHEY and CDR2 SVGEGT. The CDR3 is 15 residues long. V dropped 5 bases and J dropped 7; count of bases not matched to a gene: 5. Average input was 1200 ng genomic DNA for immunoSEQ TCR beta CDR3 amplification. The assay was immunoSEQ multiplex PCR, and TCRdb's table has in-frame clones only and misses some. Listed are around 21,000 clones; about 6% falls within the top ten. V is TRBV6-2 or TRBV6-3 and J is TRBJ1-6, with 10 bases matching TRBD1. The clonotype was recovered from a woman aged 18-70 years with a cervical HPV16 infection that either progressed to CIN3+ or cleared (not recorded which). What was sequenced was blood buffy coat. CDR3 region: CASSGTGVLNSPLHF. The CDR3 bases that were read are TGTGCCAGCAGTGGGACAGGGGTTTTGAATTCACCC.